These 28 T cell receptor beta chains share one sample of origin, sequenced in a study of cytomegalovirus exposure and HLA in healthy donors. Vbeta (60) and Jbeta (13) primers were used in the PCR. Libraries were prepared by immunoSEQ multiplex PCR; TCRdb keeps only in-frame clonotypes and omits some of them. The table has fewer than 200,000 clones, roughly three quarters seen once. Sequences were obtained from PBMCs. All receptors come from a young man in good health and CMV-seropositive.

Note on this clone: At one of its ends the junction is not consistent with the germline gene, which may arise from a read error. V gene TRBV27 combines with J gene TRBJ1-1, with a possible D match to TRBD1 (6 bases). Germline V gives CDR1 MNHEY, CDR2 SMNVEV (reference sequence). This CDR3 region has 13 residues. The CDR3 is CASSLNRAFDRLF. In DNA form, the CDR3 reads TGTGCCAGCAGTTTAAACAGGGCTTTCGATAGGCTCTTT.

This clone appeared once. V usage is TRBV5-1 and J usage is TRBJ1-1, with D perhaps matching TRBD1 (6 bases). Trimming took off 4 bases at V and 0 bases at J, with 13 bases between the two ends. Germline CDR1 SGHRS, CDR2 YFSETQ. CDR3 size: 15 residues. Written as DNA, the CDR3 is TGCGCCAGCAGCCCTATAGACAGGTTGAACACTGAAGCTTTCTTT. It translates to CASSPIDRLNTEAFF.

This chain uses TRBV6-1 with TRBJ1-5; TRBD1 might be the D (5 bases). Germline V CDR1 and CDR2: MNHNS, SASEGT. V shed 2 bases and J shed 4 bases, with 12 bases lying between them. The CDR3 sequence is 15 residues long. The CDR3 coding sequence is TGTGCCAGCAGTGAATATGGGGCAAGGAATCAGCCCCAGCATTTT. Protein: CASSEYGARNQPQHF.

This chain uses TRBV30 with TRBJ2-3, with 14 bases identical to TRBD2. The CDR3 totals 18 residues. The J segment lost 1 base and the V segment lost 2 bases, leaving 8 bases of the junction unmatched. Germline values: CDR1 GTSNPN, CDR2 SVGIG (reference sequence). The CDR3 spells CAWSRRGLAGGRTDTQYF. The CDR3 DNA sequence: TGTGCCTGGAGTAGAAGAGGACTAGCGGGAGGACGCACAGATACGCAGTATTTT.

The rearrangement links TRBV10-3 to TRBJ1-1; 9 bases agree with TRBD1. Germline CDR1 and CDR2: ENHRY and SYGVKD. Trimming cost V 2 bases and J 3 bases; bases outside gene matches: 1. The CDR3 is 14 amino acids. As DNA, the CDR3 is TGTGCCATCAGTGAGGACAGGGGGTACACTGAAGCTTTCTTT. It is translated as CAISEDRGYTEAFF.

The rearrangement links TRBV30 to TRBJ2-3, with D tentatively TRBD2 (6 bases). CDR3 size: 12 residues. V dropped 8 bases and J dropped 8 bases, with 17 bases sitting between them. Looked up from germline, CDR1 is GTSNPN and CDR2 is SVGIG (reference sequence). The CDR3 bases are TGTGCCCTTGGAGGGGATCCGAGTACGCAGTATTTT. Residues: CALGGDPSTQYF.

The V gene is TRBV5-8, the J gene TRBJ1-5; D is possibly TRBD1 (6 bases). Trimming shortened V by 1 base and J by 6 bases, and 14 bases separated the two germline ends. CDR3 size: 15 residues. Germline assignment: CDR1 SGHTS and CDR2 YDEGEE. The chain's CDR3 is CASSLYRGGGQPQHF. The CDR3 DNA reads TGTGCCAGCAGCTTGTATCGGGGGGGCGGTCAGCCCCAGCATTTT.

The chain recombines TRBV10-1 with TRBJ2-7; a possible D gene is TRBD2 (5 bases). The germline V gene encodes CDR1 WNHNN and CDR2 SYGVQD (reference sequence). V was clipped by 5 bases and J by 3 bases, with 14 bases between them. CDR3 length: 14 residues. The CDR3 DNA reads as TGCGCCAGCAGTCGCGCGGGCCAAAGCTACGAGCAGTACTTC. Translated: CASSRAGQSYEQYF.

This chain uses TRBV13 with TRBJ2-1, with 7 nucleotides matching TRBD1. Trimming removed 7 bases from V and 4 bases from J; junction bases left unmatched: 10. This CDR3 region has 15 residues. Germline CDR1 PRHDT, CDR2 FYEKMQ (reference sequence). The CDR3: CASTPGQGDYNEQFF. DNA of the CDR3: TGTGCCAGCACCCCGGGGCAGGGGGATTACAATGAGCAGTTCTTC.

CDR3 in amino acids: CASSRDTDTEAFF. The CDR3 DNA reads TGTGCCAGCAGCCGGGACACGGACACTGAAGCTTTCTTT. This sequence joins TRBV7-3 and TRBJ1-1, with a tentative D call TRBD1 (6 bases). V shed 5 bases and J shed 3 bases, with 10 bases lying between them. The CDR3 consists of 13 residues. CDR1 is SGHTA and CDR2 is FQGTGA in the germline V gene.

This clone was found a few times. The CDR3 region has the DNA TGCGCCAGCAGCCAAGACGGGGGACAGGGCTTCTACGAGCAGTACTTC. It encodes CASSQDGGQGFYEQYF. V gene TRBV4-1 combines with J gene TRBJ2-7; TRBD1 agrees at 9 bases. Per the germline V gene, CDR1 is MGHRA and CDR2 is YSYEKL. The ends lost 0 bases at V and 3 bases at J; junction bases unmatched: 6. The CDR3 has 16 residues.

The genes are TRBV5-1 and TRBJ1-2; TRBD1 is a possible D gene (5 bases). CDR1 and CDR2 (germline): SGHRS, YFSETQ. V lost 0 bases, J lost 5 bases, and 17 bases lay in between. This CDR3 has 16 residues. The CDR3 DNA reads TGCGCCAGCAGCTTGGGTAGCGGGGACGGGCGTTATGGCTACACCTTC. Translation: CASSLGSGDGRYGYTF.

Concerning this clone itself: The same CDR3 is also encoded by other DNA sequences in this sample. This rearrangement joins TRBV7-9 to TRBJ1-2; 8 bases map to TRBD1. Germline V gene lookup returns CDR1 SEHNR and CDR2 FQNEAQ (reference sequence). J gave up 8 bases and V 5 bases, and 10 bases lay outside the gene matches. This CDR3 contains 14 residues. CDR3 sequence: CASSLGGTGGGYTF. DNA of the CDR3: TGTGCCAGCAGCCTAGGTGGGACAGGAGGCGGCTACACCTTC.

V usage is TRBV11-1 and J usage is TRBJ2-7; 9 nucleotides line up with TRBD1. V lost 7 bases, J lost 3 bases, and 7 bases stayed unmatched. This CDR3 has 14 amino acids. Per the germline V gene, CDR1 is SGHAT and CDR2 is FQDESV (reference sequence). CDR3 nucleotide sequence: TGTGCCAGCACCATCGGGACAGGGCACTACGAGCAGTACTTC. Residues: CASTIGTGHYEQYF.

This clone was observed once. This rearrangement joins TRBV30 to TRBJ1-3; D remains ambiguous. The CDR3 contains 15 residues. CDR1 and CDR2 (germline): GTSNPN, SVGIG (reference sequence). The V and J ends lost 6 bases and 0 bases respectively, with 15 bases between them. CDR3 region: CACQRKQSSGNTIYF. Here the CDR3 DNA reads TGTGCCTGCCAACGAAAACAGAGCTCTGGAAACACCATATATTTT.

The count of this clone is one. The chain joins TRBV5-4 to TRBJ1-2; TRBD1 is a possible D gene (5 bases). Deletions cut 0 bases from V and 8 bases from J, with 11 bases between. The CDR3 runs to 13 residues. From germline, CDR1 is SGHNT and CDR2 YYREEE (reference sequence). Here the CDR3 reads CASSLEQGHGYTF. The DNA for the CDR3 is TGTGCCAGCAGCTTGGAGCAGGGTCACGGCTACACCTTC.

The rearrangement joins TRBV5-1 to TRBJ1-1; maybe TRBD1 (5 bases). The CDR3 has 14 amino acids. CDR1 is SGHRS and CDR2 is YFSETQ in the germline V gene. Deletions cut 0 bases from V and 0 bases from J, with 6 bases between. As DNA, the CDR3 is TGCGCCAGCAGCTTGGGGACACTGAACACTGAAGCTTTCTTT. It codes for CASSLGTLNTEAFF.

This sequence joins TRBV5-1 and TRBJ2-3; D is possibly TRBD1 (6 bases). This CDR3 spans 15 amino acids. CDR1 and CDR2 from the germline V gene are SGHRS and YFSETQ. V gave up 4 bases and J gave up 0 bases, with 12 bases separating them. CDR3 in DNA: TGCGCCAGCAGCGGAGGACAGTCTAGCACAGATACGCAGTATTTT. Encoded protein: CASSGGQSSTDTQYF.

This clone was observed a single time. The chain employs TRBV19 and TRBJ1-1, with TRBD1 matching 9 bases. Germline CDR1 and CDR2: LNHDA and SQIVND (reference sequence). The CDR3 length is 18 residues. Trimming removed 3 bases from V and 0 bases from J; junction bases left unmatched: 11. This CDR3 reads CASSISTGGRGMNTEAFF. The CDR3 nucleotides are TGTGCCAGTAGTATCTCGACAGGGGGACGGGGTATGAACACTGAAGCTTTCTTT.

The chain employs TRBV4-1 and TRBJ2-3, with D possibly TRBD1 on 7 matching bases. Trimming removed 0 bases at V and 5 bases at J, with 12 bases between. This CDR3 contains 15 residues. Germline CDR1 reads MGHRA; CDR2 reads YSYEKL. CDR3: CASSQEYRGGDTQYF. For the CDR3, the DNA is TGCGCCAGCAGCCAAGAATACAGGGGAGGAGATACGCAGTATTTT.

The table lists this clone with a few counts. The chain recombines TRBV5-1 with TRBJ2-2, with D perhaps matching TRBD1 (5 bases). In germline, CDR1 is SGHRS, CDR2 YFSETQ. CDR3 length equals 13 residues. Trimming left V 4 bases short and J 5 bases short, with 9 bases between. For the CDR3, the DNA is TGCGCCAGCAGCGGTCAGGGAACCGGGGAGCTGTTTTTT. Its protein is CASSGQGTGELFF. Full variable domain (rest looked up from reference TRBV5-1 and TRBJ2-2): KAGVTQTPRYLIKTRGQQVTLSCSPISGHRSVSWYQQTPGQGLQFLFEYFSETQRNKGNFPGRFSGRQFSNSRSEMNVSTLELGDSALYLCASSGQGTGELFFGEGSRLTVL.

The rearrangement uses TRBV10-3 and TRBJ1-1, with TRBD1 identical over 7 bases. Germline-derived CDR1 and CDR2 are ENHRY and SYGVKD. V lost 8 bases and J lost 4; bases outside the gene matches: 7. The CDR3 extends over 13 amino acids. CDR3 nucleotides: TGTGCCATCGTGGGACAGAAAGGCACTGAAGCTTTCTTT. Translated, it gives CAIVGQKGTEAFF.

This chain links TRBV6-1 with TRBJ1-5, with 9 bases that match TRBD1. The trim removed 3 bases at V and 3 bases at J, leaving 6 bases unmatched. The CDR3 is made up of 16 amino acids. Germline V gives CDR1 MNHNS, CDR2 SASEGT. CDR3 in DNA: TGTGCCAGCAGTGAGGGGGACAGGGTTAACAATCAGCCCCAGCATTTT. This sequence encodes CASSEGDRVNNQPQHF.

The CDR3 DNA reads as TGCGCCAGCAGCCAATTATTACAGGGACAGCCCCAGCATTTT. This gives the protein CASSQLLQGQPQHF. The V gene is TRBV4-3, the J gene TRBJ1-5; tentatively, D is TRBD1 (6 bases). CDR1 and CDR2 from the germline V gene are LGHNA and YSLEER. V was clipped by 2 bases and J by 7 bases, with 12 bases between them. The CDR3 is 14 residues long.

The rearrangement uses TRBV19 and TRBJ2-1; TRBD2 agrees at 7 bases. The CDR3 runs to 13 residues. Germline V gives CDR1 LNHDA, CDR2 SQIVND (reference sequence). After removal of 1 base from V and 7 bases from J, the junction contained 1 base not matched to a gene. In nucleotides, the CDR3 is TGTGCCAGTAGTATAGGGGGGGGGAATGAGCAGTTCTTC. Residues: CASSIGGGNEQFF.

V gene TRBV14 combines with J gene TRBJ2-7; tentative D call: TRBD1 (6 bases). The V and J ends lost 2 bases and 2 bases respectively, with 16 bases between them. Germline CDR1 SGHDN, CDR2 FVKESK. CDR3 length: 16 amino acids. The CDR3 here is CASSQSPRGPTYEQYF. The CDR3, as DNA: TGTGCCAGCAGCCAAAGCCCCAGGGGACCTACCTACGAGCAGTACTTC.

The chain's CDR3 is CASSSWGLATDNEQFF. CDR3 in DNA: TGTGCCAGCAGTTCCTGGGGACTAGCGACCGACAATGAGCAGTTCTTC. The V call is TRBV5-4, the J call TRBJ2-1; 10 nucleotides agree with TRBD2. Germline assignment: CDR1 SGHNT and CDR2 YYREEE (reference sequence). The CDR3 extends over 16 amino acids. The V gene end was trimmed by 5 bases and the J gene end by 5 bases; junction bases not matched to a gene: 10.

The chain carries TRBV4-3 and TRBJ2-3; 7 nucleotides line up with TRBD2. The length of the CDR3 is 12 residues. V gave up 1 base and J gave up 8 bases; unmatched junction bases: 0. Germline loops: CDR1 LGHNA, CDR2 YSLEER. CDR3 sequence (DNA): TGCGCCAGCAGCCAAGGCGGGGGTACGCAGTATTTT. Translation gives CASSQGGGTQYF.